The 31 T cell receptor delta chains listed next were all sequenced from one sample in a study of gamma-delta T cells after stem cell transplantation. TCRdb reran clone calling via CATT on the RT-PCR reads. The sample has roughly 1,600 delta-chain clones, around 5.6% seen once. The sample taken for sequencing was gamma-delta T cells. The receptors here all came from a human donor. It is not recorded whose cells these are; they may come from a transplant donor.

As to this clone: TCRdb shows a much larger clone's protein in place of this DNA's translation, and the two differ at residue 14, likely through a read error; the protein shown is translated from the DNA. This chain links TRDV1 with TRDJ2, with D possibly matching TRDD3 (5 bases). The end of the DNA fits TRDJ1 better, so the J call may be wrong. Germline loops: CDR1 TSWWSYY, CDR2 QGS. CDR3 size: 15 residues. CDR3 amino acids: CALGTEGSLTAQLIF. The CDR3 coding sequence is TGTGCTCTTGGGACGGAGGGATCTTTGACAGCACAACTCATCTTT.

A few counts support this clone. TCRdb shows a much larger clone's protein in place of this DNA's translation, and the two differ at residue 9, likely through a read error; the protein shown is translated from the DNA. The V and J genes are TRDV1 and TRDJ1, with D unresolved. Between the trimmed V and J ends, which lost 3 bases and 7 bases, there was a span of 21 bases. The CDR3 covers 16 residues. From germline, CDR1 is TSWWSYY and CDR2 QGS. DNA of the CDR3: TGTGCTCTTGGGGATGTCGGGCGAAGGAAACGCTCTAAACTCATCTTT. This encodes CALGDVGRRKRSKLIF.

By sample share, this clone is large. Other DNA sequences in the same sample also yield this CDR3. The chain links TRDV2 to TRDJ1, with 8 bases that match TRDD3. Germline trimming cut 3 bases from V and 0 bases from J; bases unmatched to any gene: 11. Germline CDR1 reads GEAIGNYY; CDR2 reads EKD. This CDR3 spans 17 amino acids. The CDR3, as DNA: TGTGCCTGTGACTACTGGGGGGACCATTCGTACACCGATAAACTCATCTTT. It translates to CACDYWGDHSYTDKLIF.

There are a few counts of this clone. This is likely an artifact of a read error, given a far larger clone one base away. Other DNA sequences in the sample encode the same CDR3. The DNA for the CDR3 is TGTGCTCTTGGGGAACTGCGAGGGGACCTCAGCTCCTGGGACACCCGACAGATGTTTTTC. It specifies CALGELRGDLSSWDTRQMFF. The chain employs TRDV1 and TRDJ3; tentatively, D is TRDD3 (5 bases). Germline values: CDR1 TSWWSYY, CDR2 QGS. The length of the CDR3 is 20 residues. The germline V and J ends were trimmed by 0 bases and 0 bases, with 15 bases remaining between them.

This clone was counted a few times. This likely stems from a read error, as it lies one base from a far larger clone. Other nucleotide sequences in the sample specify the same CDR3. This CDR3 reads CALGETGIRPYTGKLIF. The CDR3 DNA reads as TGTGCTCTTGGGGAAACCGGGATACGCCCTTACACGGGTAAACTCATCTTT. The V gene is TRDV1, the J gene TRDJ1, with TRDD3 identical over 8 bases. V lost 2 bases, J lost 7 bases, and 15 bases stayed unmatched. This CDR3 has 17 residues. Germline V gives CDR1 TSWWSYY, CDR2 QGS.

The chain couples TRDV2 to TRDJ1; weak D call: TRDD3 (5 bases). The germline gives CDR1 GEAIGNYY, CDR2 EKD. V lost 0 bases and J lost 0, with 16 bases in between. The CDR3 length is 17 residues. CDR3 nucleotides: TGTGCCTGTGACACCGTGGGGACGCGCTCCGACACCGATAAACTCATCTTT. It translates to CACDTVGTRSDTDKLIF.

This clone is deemed medium-sized. This likely stems from a read error, as it lies one base from a far larger clone. The chain joins TRDV2 to TRDJ3, with TRDD3 matching over 13 bases. The CDR3 has 24 amino acids. Germline V gives CDR1 GEAIGNYY, CDR2 EKD. The CDR3 is CACDTPDPLLGDTRSSWGTRQMFF. The CDR3 nucleotides are TGTGCCTGTGACACCCCTGATCCACTACTGGGGGATACGCGGAGCTCCTGGGGCACCCGACAGATGTTTTTC.

In the case of this clone: TCRdb shows a much larger clone's protein in place of this DNA's translation, and the two differ at residue 11, likely through a read error; the protein shown is translated from the DNA. The rearrangement uses TRDV2 and TRDJ1, with 8 bases fitting TRDD3. V shed 3 bases, J shed 0 bases, and the junction held 11 bases outside the gene matches. From germline, CDR1 is GEAIGNYY and CDR2 EKD. The CDR3 has 17 amino acids. The CDR3 region is CACDYWGDHSNTDKLIF. In DNA, the CDR3 is TGTGCCTGTGACTACTGGGGGGACCATTCGAACACCGATAAACTCATCTTT.

With regard to this clone: The protein that TCRdb holds for this DNA derives from a much larger clone and differs from the translated DNA at residue 14, which likely indicates a read error; the protein shown here is translated from the DNA. In the same sample, other DNA sequences code for this CDR3. This rearrangement joins TRDV1 to TRDJ1; D is unresolved. Germline V gives CDR1 TSWWSYY, CDR2 QGS. The CDR3 runs 19 residues. The CDR3 sequence is CALGELRRYARFHADKLIF. For the CDR3, the DNA is TGTGCTCTTGGGGAACTACGGAGATATGCTCGATTCCACGCCGATAAACTCATCTTC.

As for this clone: The TCRdb record carries a much larger clone's protein, which differs from this DNA's translation at residue 9; a read error is the likely cause, and the protein listed here is the DNA translation. The chain joins TRDV2 to TRDJ1; 10 positions match TRDD3. Trimming took 3 bases from V and 3 from J; bases not matched to a gene: 21. Germline V gene data show CDR1 as GEAIGNYY and CDR2 as EKD. This CDR3 is built from 20 residues. CDR3 in amino acids: CACDLLGDARRRNWSDKLIF. CDR3 nucleotide sequence: TGTGCCTGTGACCTACTGGGGGATGCGCGAAGGAGAAACTGGTCCGATAAACTCATCTTT.

Note on this clone: The amino acid sequence in TCRdb belongs to a much larger clone and departs from this DNA's translation at residue 11, likely a sequencing read error; the sequence shown is translated from the DNA. The gene calls are TRDV1 and TRDJ1; TRDD3 agrees at 8 bases. The CDR3 runs 19 residues. With V trimmed by 7 bases and J by 0 bases, 19 bases remained unmatched. Germline loops: CDR1 TSWWSYY, CDR2 QGS. CDR3 sequence: CALVGTPDWGSRYTDKLIF. CDR3 nucleotide sequence: TGTGCTCTTGTCGGGACCCCGGACTGGGGGTCCCGGTACACCGATAAACTCATCTTT.

This rearrangement joins TRDV2 to TRDJ1; D is uncertain. The CDR3 contains 14 residues. The V and J ends lost 0 bases and 5 bases respectively, with 12 bases between them. Germline V CDR1 and CDR2: GEAIGNYY, EKD. The CDR3 DNA is TGTGCCTGTGACACCGTCGGGAGTGGTGATAAACTCATCTTT. As protein: CACDTVGSGDKLIF.

This clone is labeled as medium-sized. Within the sample, other DNA sequences also encode this same CDR3. The chain has TRDV1 and TRDJ1; TRDD3 is a possible D gene (7 bases). Germline V gene lookup returns CDR1 TSWWSYY and CDR2 QGS. With 8 bases removed from V and 7 bases from J, the gap between germline ends came to 47 bases. The CDR3 has 23 residues. The CDR3 loop reads CALLIDQAFRLRLLGPNSPKLIF. As DNA, the CDR3 is TGTGCTCTTTTAATAGACCAGGCCTTCCGACTAAGATTACTGGGGCCGAACTCCCCTAAACTCATCTTT.

This clone counts as hyperexpanded (1% or more). At the DNA level, this CDR3 is encoded by other sequences in the same sample as well. The chain joins TRDV2 to TRDJ1; 12 bases are shared with TRDD3. Trimming took 1 base from V and 2 from J; bases not matched to a gene: 10. Germline V lookup: CDR1 GEAIGNYY, CDR2 EKD. There are 18 residues in the CDR3. CDR3 sequence reads: CACDTPTGGYPYTDKLIF. The DNA for the CDR3 is TGTGCCTGTGACACTCCTACTGGGGGATACCCCTATACCGATAAACTCATCTTT.

Turning to this clone: One base separates it from a far larger clone, so it is likely a read error. Other DNA sequences in this sample translate to the same CDR3. CDR3 amino acids: CACDVLGDTTDKLIF. The CDR3 region has the DNA TGTGCCTGTGACGTATTGGGGGATACCACCGATAAACTCATCTTT. V gene TRDV2 combines with J gene TRDJ1, with 10 bases aligning to TRDD3. V dropped 3 bases and J dropped 1; count of bases not matched to a gene: 4. The CDR3 sequence is 15 residues long. Germline values: CDR1 GEAIGNYY, CDR2 EKD.

This clone was picked up a small number of times. This likely stems from a read error, as it lies one base from a far larger clone. The identical CDR3 is also encoded by other nucleotide sequences in the sample. This sequence joins TRDV2 and TRDJ4; D is possibly TRDD2 (5 bases). This CDR3 region has 18 residues. V was clipped by 3 bases and J by 0 bases, with 25 bases between them. Germline CDR1 reads GEAIGNYY; CDR2 reads EKD. CDR3 bases: TGTGCCTGTGACGATGGCCTTCACCGGCCACAATTTACCAGACCCCTGATCTTT. Amino acid sequence: CACDDGLHRPQFTRPLIF.

This clone came up a few times. Given a far larger clone just one base away, this is likely a sequencing read error. V is TRDV1 and J is TRDJ1, with 13 positions matching TRDD3. The CDR3 is 31 amino acids. V gave up 5 bases and J gave up 0 bases; unmatched junction bases: 48. From germline, CDR1 is TSWWSYY and CDR2 QGS. CDR3 coding DNA: TGTGCTCTTGGGCCAACCGTCTACGCAAACCCCCCTAATACTGGGGGATACGCAGCCGATCGGTTCCCTCCGCACACCGATAAACTCATCTTT. This codes for CALGPTVYANPPNTGGYAADRFPPHTDKLIF.

By share, this clone counts as large. Additional DNA sequences in this sample encode the identical CDR3. This rearrangement joins TRDV1 to TRDJ1; 9 bases match TRDD3. The V gene's germline CDR1 is TSWWSYY and CDR2 QGS. V lost 0 bases to trimming and J lost 5 bases; unmatched junction nucleotides: 10. This CDR3 comprises 17 residues. The CDR3 spells CALGELRGWGIVDKLIF. The CDR3 nucleotides are TGTGCTCTTGGGGAACTCCGTGGCTGGGGGATTGTAGATAAACTCATCTTT.

In regard to this clone: The TCRdb record carries a much larger clone's protein, which differs from this DNA's translation at residue 8; a read error is the likely cause, and the protein listed here is the DNA translation. This chain connects TRDV1 to TRDJ1; TRDD1 might be the D (6 bases). The CDR3 sequence is 19 residues long. The V and J ends lost 0 bases and 0 bases respectively, with 20 bases between them. The germline CDR1 and CDR2 sequences are TSWWSYY and QGS. The CDR3 nucleotides are TGTGCTCTTGGGGAACTACGGAAATATGCTCGATTCCACACCGATAAACTCATCTTT. This codes for CALGELRKYARFHTDKLIF.

As regards this clone: A far larger clone lies a single base away; this is likely a read error. Different DNA sequences within this sample yield the same CDR3. V usage is TRAV38-2/DV8 and J usage is TRDJ1, with 9 bases aligning to TRDD2. The CDR3 totals 19 residues. Per the germline V gene, CDR1 is TSESDYY and CDR2 is QEAYKQQN. This CDR3 reads CAYRSPQAFLRSSIDKLIF. CDR3 nucleotide sequence: TGTGCCTATAGGAGCCCACAGGCCTTCCTACGTAGTAGTATAGATAAACTCATCTTT.

This clone has only a few counts. The chain carries TRDV2 and TRDJ3; 11 nucleotides agree with TRDD3. CDR3 size: 20 residues. V dropped 0 bases and J dropped 0; count of bases not matched to a gene: 6. Germline V gene data show CDR1 as GEAIGNYY and CDR2 as EKD. In nucleotides, the CDR3 is TGTGCCTGTGACACCGTTCTGGGGGATACAAGCTCCTGGGACACCCGACAGATGTTTTTC. Protein product: CACDTVLGDTSSWDTRQMFF.

This clone is classed as medium-sized. A read error likely explains this, since a far larger clone differs by one base. Other DNA sequences of this sample code for an identical CDR3. The chain links TRDV2 to TRDJ3; TRDD3 matches at 13 bases. The ends lost 0 bases at V and 0 bases at J; junction bases unmatched: 16. This CDR3 region has 24 residues. Per the germline V gene, CDR1 is GEAIGNYY and CDR2 is EKD. The CDR3 here is CACDTPDPLLGDTRSSWDTRQMFF. CDR3 bases: TGTGCCTGTGACACCCCTGATCCGCTACTGGGGGATACGCGGAGCTCCTGGGACACCCGACAGATGTTTTTC.

Details on this clone: For this DNA, TCRdb reports the protein of a much larger clone, which diverges at residue 11, most likely from a read error; the protein presented here is translated directly from the DNA. V is TRDV2 and J is TRDJ1, with 13 bases fitting TRDD3. The J segment lost 3 bases and the V segment lost 3 bases, leaving 18 bases of the junction unmatched. The CDR3 length is 20 residues. Germline V gives CDR1 GEAIGNYY, CDR2 EKD. CDR3 nucleotides: TGTGCCTGTGACCTACTGGGGGATACGCGAGGGAGAAACTGGTCCGATAAACTCATCTTT. It is translated as CACDLLGDTRGRNWSDKLIF.

This clone was counted only a few times. The chain is built from TRDV2 and TRDJ1; 10 bases match TRDD3. J gave up 0 bases and V 4 bases, and 28 bases lay outside the gene matches. In germline, CDR1 is GEAIGNYY, CDR2 EKD. The CDR3 has 23 residues. CDR3 bases: TGTGCCTGTGAAACCTCCCTCCAATGTTTGGGAACTGGGGGATTAACGTACACCGATAAACTCATCTTT. Translation gives CACETSLQCLGTGGLTYTDKLIF.

This clone was seen more than once but under ten times. The chain couples TRDV2 to TRDJ3, with 10 bases matching TRDD3. Trimming took 0 bases from V and 0 from J; bases not matched to a gene: 10. Germline V CDR1 and CDR2: GEAIGNYY, EKD. CDR3 length: 21 amino acids. CDR3 sequence: CACDTAAVGDTRSWDTRQMFF. In DNA, the CDR3 is TGTGCCTGTGACACCGCTGCCGTGGGGGATACCCGCTCCTGGGACACCCGACAGATGTTTTTC.

Of note for this clone: The mismatch at residue 5 between this DNA's translation and the TCRdb protein of a much larger clone likely reflects a read error; the protein shown is translated from the DNA. The chain employs TRDV2 and TRDJ3; no firm D call. Germline loops: CDR1 GEAIGNYY, CDR2 EKD. This CDR3 has 16 amino acids. Between the trimmed V and J ends, which lost 3 bases and 1 base, there was a span of 9 bases. The CDR3 region has the DNA TGTGCCTGTGACGTCAGACTATCCTGGGACACCCGACAGATGTTTTTC. Its translation is CACDVRLSWDTRQMFF.

About this clone: This likely stems from a read error, as it lies one base from a far larger clone. The V gene is TRDV1, the J gene TRDJ1; 9 nucleotides agree with TRDD3. CDR1 is TSWWSYY and CDR2 is QGS in the germline V gene. Trimming at V came to 5 bases and at J to 2 bases, leaving 45 bases not matched to a gene. The CDR3 extends over 28 amino acids. The CDR3 reads CALGSYRPTYFGGVLGDHYRDRTDKLIF. The CDR3 DNA reads TGTGCTCTTGGGTCTTATCGCCCTACCTACTTTGGAGGGGTACTGGGGGACCACTATAGAGATCGTACCGATAAACTCATCTTT.

This clone showed up just a few times. The protein recorded in TCRdb matches a much larger clone and deviates from this DNA's translation at residue 3, suggesting a read error; the protein here is obtained by translating the DNA. The chain recombines TRDV2 with TRDJ1; 8 bases are a match to TRDD3. CDR1 is GEAIGNYY and CDR2 is EKD in the germline V gene. The CDR3 spans 17 residues. CDR3 residues: CARDYWGDHSYTDKLIF. The DNA of the CDR3 is TGTGCCCGTGACTACTGGGGGGACCATTCGTACACCGATAAACTCATCTTT.

In its sample, this clone ranks as medium-sized (0.01 to 0.1%). The likely explanation is a read error, given a far larger clone one base away. This chain links TRDV1 with TRDJ1; tentative D call: TRDD3 (5 bases). The CDR3 is made up of 15 amino acids. V lost 0 bases and J lost 1, with 9 bases in between. Germline CDR1 reads TSWWSYY; CDR2 reads QGS. CDR3 residues: CALGELGVSTDKLIF. In DNA, the CDR3 is TGTGCTCTTGGGGAACTGGGGGTGAGCACCGATAAACTCATCTTT.

This clone was observed a handful of times. TCRdb lists the protein of a much larger clone for this DNA, which differs at residue 16, so this is likely a read error; the protein given here is translated from the DNA itself. The J gene is TRDJ3, the V gene TRDV2, with TRDD3 identical over 12 bases. There are 19 residues in the CDR3. The germline CDR1 and CDR2 sequences are GEAIGNYY and EKD. DNA of the CDR3: TGTGCCTGTGACACTCCTACTGGGGGATACTACCGGGACACCCGACGGATGTTTTTC. Translation: CACDTPTGGYYRDTRRMFF.

This clone counts as medium-sized (0.01 to 0.1%). A far larger clone is one base from this, pointing to a likely read error. The chain is built from TRDV2 and TRDJ3; the match to TRDD3 covers 13 bases. The CDR3 spans 24 residues. Germline V CDR1 and CDR2: GEAIGNYY, EKD. The DNA for the CDR3 is TGTGCCCGTGACACCCCTGATCCACTACTGGGGGATACGCGGAGCTCCTGGGACACCCGACAGATGTTTTTC. Amino acids: CARDTPDPLLGDTRSSWDTRQMFF.